This T cell receptor beta chain was captured by sequencing in a study of cytomegalovirus exposure and HLA in healthy donors. Overall study: Unique TCRs from HLA-typed donors, around 93 million of them, were held in an early data release. Of some 400 genotyped donors, roughly 86% clustered with self-reported Caucasian donors. Study-wide results and caveats: The study labeled 150 to 200 TCR beta chains cytomegalovirus-associated.

The study ran its PCR with 60 Vbeta and 13 Jbeta primers. Sequencing used immunoSEQ multiplex PCR; TCRdb keeps in-frame clones, though not all of them. Altogether 150,000 to 200,000 clones are present, 82% being singletons, with the ten largest covering about 1.6%. Regarding this clone: Its antigen remains unidentified.

The germline CDR1 and CDR2 sequences are SEHNR and FQNEAQ (reference sequence). Trimming cost V 7 bases and J 7 bases, with 17 bases left between them. This CDR3 is built from 14 residues. Sequencing was performed on PBMCs. The chain uses TRBV7-9 and TRBJ1-3; possible D gene TRBD1, 5 bases. The TCR was taken from a male donor in good health and CMV-seronegative. The chain's CDR3 is CASTPWGGRNTIYF. The CDR3 DNA reads as TGTGCCAGCACCCCATGGGGGGGACGGAACACCATATATTTT. Full variable domain (outside the CDR3, taken from reference TRBV7-9 and TRBJ1-3): DTGVSQNPRHKITKRGQNVTFRCDPISEHNRLYWYRQTLGQGPEFLTYFQNEAQLEKSRLLSDRFSAERPKGSFSTLEIQRTEQGDSAMYLCASTPWGGRNTIYFGEGSWLTVV.